These 11 T cell receptor beta chains share one sample of origin, sequenced in a study of cytomegalovirus exposure and HLA in healthy donors. Clones were sequenced by immunoSEQ multiplex PCR, and TCRdb holds only the in-frame ones, with some missing. The sample lists some 200,000 clones, about 89% seen once, with 0.8% to 1.2% in the top ten. The sequenced sample consisted of PBMCs. The receptors derive from a woman younger than 30 in good health and CMV-seronegative.

V and J are TRBV7-3 and TRBJ2-1, with a possible D match to TRBD2 (6 bases). Trimming removed 4 bases at V and 4 bases at J, with 8 bases between. The CDR3 has 13 residues. The V gene's germline CDR1 is SGHTA and CDR2 FQGTGA. The CDR3 DNA follows: TGTGCCAGCAGCTCTGCGGGATACAATGAGCAGTTCTTC. It yields the protein CASSSAGYNEQFF.

This clone was detected only a few times. The chain recombines TRBV5-8 with TRBJ1-3, with unresolved D. Germline CDR1 and CDR2: SGHTS and YDEGEE. Trimming removed 0 bases from V and 0 bases from J, with 7 bases in between. This CDR3 region has 15 residues. The CDR3 coding sequence is TGTGCCAGCAGCTTGGGGTCTAGCTCTGGAAACACCATATATTTT. Translated, it gives CASSLGSSSGNTIYF.

The CDR3 sequence is CASSPGTGSHNEQFF. For the CDR3, the DNA is TGCGCCAGCAGCCCCGGGACAGGGTCCCACAATGAGCAGTTCTTC. The chain combines TRBV5-1 with TRBJ2-1, with 9 nucleotides matching TRBD1. V was clipped by 4 bases and J by 5 bases; unmatched bases: 7. There are 15 residues in the CDR3. Germline-derived CDR1 and CDR2 are SGHRS and YFSETQ.

The CDR3 DNA follows: TGTGCCAGCAGCCGCGACTGGAGGGTGGGGTACACTGAAGCTTTCTTT. Translated: CASSRDWRVGYTEAFF. The chain recombines TRBV11-2 with TRBJ1-1; no reliable D call. Trimming removed 5 bases at V and 3 bases at J, with 19 bases between. CDR3 length equals 16 residues. CDR1 and CDR2 (germline): SGHAT, FQNNGV. The complete variable domain, with remaining parts taken from reference TRBV11-2 and TRBJ1-1, reads EAGVAQSPRYKIIEKRQSVAFWCNPISGHATLYWYQQILGQGPKLLIQFQNNGVVDDSQLPKDRFSAERLKGVDSTLKIQPAKLEDSAVYLCASSRDWRVGYTEAFFGQGTRLTVV.

The rearrangement uses TRBV19 and TRBJ1-5, with 9 bases fitting TRBD1. The CDR3 covers 14 residues. V trimming: 3 bases; J trimming: 5 bases; junction bases outside the gene matches: 2. Germline V gene data show CDR1 as LNHDA and CDR2 as SQIVND (reference sequence). The CDR3 sequence: CASSIWDRDQPQHF. The CDR3 bases are TGTGCCAGTAGTATCTGGGACAGGGATCAGCCCCAGCATTTT.

Regarding this clone: Given the absence of the conserved phenylalanine or tryptophan at the CDR3 end, a read error is likely. The DNA is omitted, as the CDR3 cannot be located on it reliably, and the CDR3 follows TCRdb's listing. The chain employs TRBV6-6 and TRBJ2-7; TRBD2, as called in the table, went unchecked against the DNA. The CDR3 is 16 amino acids long, termini counted. Germline CDR1 is MNHNY and CDR2 is SVGAGI (reference sequence). CDR3 sequence: CASSYGAASGSRRFEL.

The chain employs TRBV18 and TRBJ2-1; 10 bases are a match to TRBD2. This CDR3 contains 16 residues. Germline V gene lookup returns CDR1 KGHSH and CDR2 LQKENI. Trimming cost V 3 bases and J 6 bases; bases outside gene matches: 8. The CDR3 DNA is TGTGCCAGCTCACCTCAAAGCGGGAGGGCCTTCAATGAGCAGTTCTTC. It is translated as CASSPQSGRAFNEQFF.

V gene TRBV29-1 combines with J gene TRBJ2-1; D may be TRBD1 (6 bases). Germline V gene lookup returns CDR1 SQVTM and CDR2 ANQGSEA. The V end lost 7 bases, the J end lost 8 bases, and 21 bases lay between the germline ends. The CDR3 length is 14 residues. Written as DNA, the CDR3 is TGCAGCGCGACCACAACAGGGAATTTAGATGAGCAGTTCTTC. Translation: CSATTTGNLDEQFF.

J is TRBJ2-1 and V is TRBV29-1; TRBD1 is a possible D gene (6 bases). The V gene lost 6 bases and the J gene lost 3 bases, with 21 bases spanning the gap. CDR1 and CDR2 (germline): SQVTM, ANQGSEA. This CDR3 region has 16 residues. The CDR3 loop reads CSVATPGRQVYNEQFF. The CDR3 bases are TGCAGCGTGGCCACCCCGGGCCGACAGGTCTACAATGAGCAGTTCTTC.

J is TRBJ2-1 and V is TRBV7-3; a possible D gene is TRBD1 (6 bases). The CDR3 has 15 residues. Germline V gives CDR1 SGHTA, CDR2 FQGTGA. The V and J ends lost 2 bases and 8 bases respectively, with 16 bases between them. The CDR3 here is CASSLEGERWDEQFF. DNA of the CDR3: TGTGCCAGCAGCTTAGAGGGGGAGAGGTGGGATGAGCAGTTCTTC.

This clone was seen only once. The chain links TRBV30 to TRBJ2-2; 7 nucleotides match TRBD2. Germline V gene lookup returns CDR1 GTSNPN and CDR2 SVGIG (reference sequence). The CDR3 is 16 amino acids. The junction had 7 bases not matched to a gene; V was cut back by 0 bases and J by 3 bases. The CDR3 DNA sequence: TGTGCCTGGAGTGTACGCGGGAGTGGGGACACCGGGGAGCTGTTTTTT. It encodes CAWSVRGSGDTGELFF.